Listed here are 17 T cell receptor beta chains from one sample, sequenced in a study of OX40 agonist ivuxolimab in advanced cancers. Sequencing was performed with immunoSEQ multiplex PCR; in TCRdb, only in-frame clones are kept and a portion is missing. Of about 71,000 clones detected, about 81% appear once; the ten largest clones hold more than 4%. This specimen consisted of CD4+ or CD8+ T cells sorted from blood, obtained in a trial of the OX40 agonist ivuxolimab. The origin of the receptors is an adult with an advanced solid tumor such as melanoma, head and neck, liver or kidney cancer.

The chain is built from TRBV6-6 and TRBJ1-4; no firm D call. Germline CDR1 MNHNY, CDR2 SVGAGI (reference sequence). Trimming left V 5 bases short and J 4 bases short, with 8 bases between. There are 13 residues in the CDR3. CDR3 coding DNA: TGTGCCAGCAGTCCCGGTGTTAATGAAAAACTGTTTTTT. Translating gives CASSPGVNEKLFF.

DNA for the CDR3: TGCGCCAGCAGCCAAGAAGGGGGTCGCTCCTACAATGAGCAGTTCTTC. This gives the protein CASSQEGGRSYNEQFF. This rearrangement joins TRBV4-1 to TRBJ2-1; maybe TRBD1 (6 bases). This CDR3 contains 16 residues. V gave up 0 bases and J gave up 0 bases, with 9 bases separating them. Germline CDR1 MGHRA, CDR2 YSYEKL.

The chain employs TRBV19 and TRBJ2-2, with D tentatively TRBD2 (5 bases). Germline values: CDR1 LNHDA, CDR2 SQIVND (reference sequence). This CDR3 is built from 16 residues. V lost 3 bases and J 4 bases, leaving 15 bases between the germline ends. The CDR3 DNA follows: TGTGCCAGTAGTATGGAGGCGCTGGGGAGCACCGGGGAGCTGTTTTTT. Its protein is CASSMEALGSTGELFF.

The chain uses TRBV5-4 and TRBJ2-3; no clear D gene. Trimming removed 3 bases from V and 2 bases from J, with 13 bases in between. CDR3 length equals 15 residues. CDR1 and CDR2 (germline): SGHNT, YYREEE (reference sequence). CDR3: CASSSDPKLTDTQYF. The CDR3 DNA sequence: TGTGCCAGCAGCTCGGACCCAAAACTCACAGATACGCAGTATTTT.

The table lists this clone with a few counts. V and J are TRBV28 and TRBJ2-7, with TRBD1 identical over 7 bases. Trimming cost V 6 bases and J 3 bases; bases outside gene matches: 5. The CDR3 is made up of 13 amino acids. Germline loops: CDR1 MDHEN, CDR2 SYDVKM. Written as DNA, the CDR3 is TGTGCCAGCAGCCCGGGACAGAGCTACGAGCAGTACTTC. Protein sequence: CASSPGQSYEQYF.

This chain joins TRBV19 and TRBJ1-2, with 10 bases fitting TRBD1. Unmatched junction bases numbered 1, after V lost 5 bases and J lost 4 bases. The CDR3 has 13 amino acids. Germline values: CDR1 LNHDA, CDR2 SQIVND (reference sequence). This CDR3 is CASSGQGGYGYTF. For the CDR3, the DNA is TGTGCCAGTAGTGGACAGGGGGGCTATGGCTACACCTTC.

The CDR3 coding sequence is TGTGCCAGCAGCCTGAGGGGGGCCGGAAACACCATATATTTT. Encoded protein: CASSLRGAGNTIYF. V is TRBV5-4 and J is TRBJ1-3; D is perhaps TRBD1 (6 bases). V was trimmed by 4 bases and J by 4 bases, leaving 12 bases between them. This CDR3 contains 14 residues. The germline V gene encodes CDR1 SGHNT and CDR2 YYREEE (reference sequence).

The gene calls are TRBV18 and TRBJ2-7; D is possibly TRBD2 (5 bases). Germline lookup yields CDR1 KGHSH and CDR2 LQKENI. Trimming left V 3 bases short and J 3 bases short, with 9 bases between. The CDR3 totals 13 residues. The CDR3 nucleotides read TGTGCCAGCTCACCGGCTAGCAGCTACGAGCAGTACTTC. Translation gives CASSPASSYEQYF.

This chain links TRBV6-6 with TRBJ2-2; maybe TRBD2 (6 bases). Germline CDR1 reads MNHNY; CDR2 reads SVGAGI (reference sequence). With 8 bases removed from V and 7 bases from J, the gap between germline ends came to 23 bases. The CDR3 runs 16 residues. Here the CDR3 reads CASGFPATRRSGELFF. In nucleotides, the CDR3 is TGTGCCAGCGGATTCCCGGCGACTAGGCGGAGCGGGGAGCTGTTTTTT.

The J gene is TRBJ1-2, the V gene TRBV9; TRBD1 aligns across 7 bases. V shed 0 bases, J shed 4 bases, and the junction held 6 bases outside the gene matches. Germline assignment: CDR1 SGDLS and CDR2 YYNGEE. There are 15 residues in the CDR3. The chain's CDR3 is CASSVGQGGIYGYTF. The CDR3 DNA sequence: TGTGCCAGCAGCGTAGGGCAGGGGGGGATCTATGGCTACACCTTC.

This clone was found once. Here the CDR3 DNA reads TGTGCCAGCAGCTTATTCCAGGGGGCTCATGGCTACACCTTC. Translated: CASSLFQGAHGYTF. V gene TRBV11-3 combines with J gene TRBJ1-2; 8 nucleotides agree with TRBD1. Unmatched junction bases numbered 5, after V lost 2 bases and J lost 6 bases. The germline V gene has CDR1 SGHNT and CDR2 YENEEA. The length of the CDR3 is 14 residues.

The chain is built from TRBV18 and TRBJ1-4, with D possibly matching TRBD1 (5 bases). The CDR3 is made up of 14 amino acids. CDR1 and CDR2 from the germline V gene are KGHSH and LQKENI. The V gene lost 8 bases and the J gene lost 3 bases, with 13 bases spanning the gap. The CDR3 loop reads CASGPGRANEKLFF. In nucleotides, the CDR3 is TGTGCCAGCGGCCCAGGGCGCGCTAATGAAAAACTGTTTTTT. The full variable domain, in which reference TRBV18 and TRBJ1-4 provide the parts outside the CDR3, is NAGVMQNPRHLVRRRGQEARLRCSPMKGHSHVYWYRQLPEEGLKFMVYLQKENIIDESGMPKERFSAEFPKEGPSILRIQQVVRGDSAAYFCASGPGRANEKLFFGSGTQLSVL.

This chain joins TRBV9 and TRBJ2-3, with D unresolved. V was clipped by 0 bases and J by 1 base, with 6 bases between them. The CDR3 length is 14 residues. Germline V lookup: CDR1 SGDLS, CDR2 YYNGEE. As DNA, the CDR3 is TGTGCCAGCAGCGTAGGAATCGGCACAGATACGCAGTATTTT. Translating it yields CASSVGIGTDTQYF.

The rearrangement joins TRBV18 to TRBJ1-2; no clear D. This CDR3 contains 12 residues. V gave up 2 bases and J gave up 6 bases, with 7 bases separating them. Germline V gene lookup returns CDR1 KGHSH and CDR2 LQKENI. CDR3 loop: CASSPGRDGYTF. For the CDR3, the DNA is TGTGCCAGCTCACCAGGGCGGGATGGCTACACCTTC.

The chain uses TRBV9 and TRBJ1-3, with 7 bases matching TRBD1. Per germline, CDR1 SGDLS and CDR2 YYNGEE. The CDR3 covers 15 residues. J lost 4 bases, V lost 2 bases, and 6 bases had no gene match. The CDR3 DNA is TGTGCCAGCAGCGTGAGTGGGACAGCCGGAAACACCATATATTTT. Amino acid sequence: CASSVSGTAGNTIYF. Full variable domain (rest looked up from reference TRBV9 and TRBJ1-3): DSGVTQTPKHLITATGQRVTLRCSPRSGDLSVYWYQQSLDQGLQFLIQYYNGEERAKGNILERFSAQQFPDLHSELNLSSLELGDSALYFCASSVSGTAGNTIYFGEGSWLTVV.

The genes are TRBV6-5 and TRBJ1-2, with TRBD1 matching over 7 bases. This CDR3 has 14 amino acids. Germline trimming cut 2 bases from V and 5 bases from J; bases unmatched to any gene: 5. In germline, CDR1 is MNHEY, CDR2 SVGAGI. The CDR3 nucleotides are TGTGCCAGCAGTTACCAGACAGGGCTGTATGGCTACACCTTC. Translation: CASSYQTGLYGYTF.

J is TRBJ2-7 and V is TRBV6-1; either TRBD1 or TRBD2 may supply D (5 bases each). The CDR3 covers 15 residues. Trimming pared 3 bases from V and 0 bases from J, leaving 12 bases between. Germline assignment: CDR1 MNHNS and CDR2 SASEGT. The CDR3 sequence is CASSERDGSSYEQYF. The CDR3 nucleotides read TGTGCCAGCAGTGAGAGGGACGGAAGCTCCTACGAGCAGTACTTC.